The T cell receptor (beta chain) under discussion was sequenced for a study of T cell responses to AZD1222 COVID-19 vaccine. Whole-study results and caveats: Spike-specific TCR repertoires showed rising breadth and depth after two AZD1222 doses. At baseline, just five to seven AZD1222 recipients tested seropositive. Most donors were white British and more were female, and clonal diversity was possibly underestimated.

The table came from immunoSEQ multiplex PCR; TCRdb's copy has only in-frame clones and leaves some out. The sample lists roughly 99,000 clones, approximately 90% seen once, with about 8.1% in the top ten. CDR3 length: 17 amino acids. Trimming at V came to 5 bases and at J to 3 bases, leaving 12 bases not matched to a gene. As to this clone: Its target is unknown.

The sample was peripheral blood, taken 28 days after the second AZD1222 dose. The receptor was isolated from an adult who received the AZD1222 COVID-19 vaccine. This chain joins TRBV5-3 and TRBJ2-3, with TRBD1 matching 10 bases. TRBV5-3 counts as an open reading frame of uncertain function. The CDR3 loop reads CARSSKMTGGGTDTQYF. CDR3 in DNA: TGTGCCAGAAGTTCGAAGATGACAGGGGGCGGAACAGATACGCAGTATTTT.